Each of the 16 T cell receptor beta chains below was sequenced from the same sample in a study of cytomegalovirus exposure and HLA in healthy donors. Use of 60 Vbeta and 13 Jbeta primers characterized the PCR. The table came from immunoSEQ multiplex PCR; TCRdb's copy has only in-frame clones and leaves some out. The sample has about 220,000 clones, about 79% seen once. Sequencing used PBMCs. The receptors shown here come from a male donor in good health and CMV-seronegative.

This clone was picked up one time. The chain links TRBV7-9 to TRBJ2-1; no firm D call. Trimming took off 1 base at V and 0 bases at J, with 10 bases between the two ends. CDR1 and CDR2 from the germline V gene are SEHNR and FQNEAQ (reference sequence). This CDR3 spans 16 amino acids. In DNA form, the CDR3 reads TGTGCCAGCAGCTTAGTCCACGGTACCTCCTACAATGAGCAGTTCTTC. It yields the protein CASSLVHGTSYNEQFF.

This chain links TRBV5-6 with TRBJ2-3; 8 nucleotides align to TRBD1. V was clipped by 4 bases and J by 4 bases; unmatched bases: 2. This CDR3 contains 13 residues. The germline V gene has CDR1 SGHDT and CDR2 YYEEEE. The CDR3 DNA reads as TGTGCCAGCAGCGGACAGGGTCCAGATACGCAGTATTTT. Its protein is CASSGQGPDTQYF.

This chain joins TRBV5-1 and TRBJ2-3, with TRBD2 identical over 11 bases. With V trimmed by 2 bases and J by 3 bases, 5 bases remained unmatched. Germline-derived CDR1 and CDR2 are SGHRS and YFSETQ. This CDR3 has 16 residues. Here the CDR3 reads CASSFGLAGGTDTQYF. CDR3 sequence (DNA): TGCGCCAGCAGCTTCGGACTAGCGGGTGGGACAGATACGCAGTATTTT.

This clone occurred a few times. The chain is built from TRBV5-6 and TRBJ2-7; 8 bases fit TRBD1. V was clipped by 0 bases and J by 3 bases; unmatched bases: 2. Per the germline V gene, CDR1 is SGHDT and CDR2 is YYEEEE. The CDR3 is made up of 14 amino acids. The CDR3 DNA reads TGTGCCAGCAGCTTGGCGGACAGGGTCTACGAGCAGTACTTC. Amino acids: CASSLADRVYEQYF.

The V and J genes are TRBV5-1 and TRBJ2-5; D is uncertain. The CDR3 totals 14 residues. CDR1 and CDR2 (germline): SGHRS, YFSETQ. V was cut by 0 bases and J by 0 bases, with 6 bases left in between. CDR3 in amino acids: CASSLAVYQETQYF. The CDR3, as DNA: TGCGCCAGCAGCTTGGCAGTGTACCAAGAGACCCAGTACTTC.

This chain links TRBV5-1 with TRBJ2-3, with 12 bases matching TRBD2. The CDR3 totals 16 residues. The V segment lost 3 bases and the J segment 2 bases; nucleotides outside the gene matches: 4. Germline V lookup: CDR1 SGHRS, CDR2 YFSETQ. The CDR3 sequence: CASSSGTSGLTDTQYF. In DNA, the CDR3 is TGCGCCAGCAGCTCCGGGACTAGCGGGCTCACAGATACGCAGTATTTT.

Here the CDR3 DNA reads TGTGCCACCAGCAGAGATCGTGGGCTGGTAAACACCATATATTTT. Its translation: CATSRDRGLVNTIYF. The chain has TRBV15 and TRBJ1-3; D remains ambiguous. V lost 0 bases, J lost 6 bases, and 12 bases lay in between. CDR1 is LNHNV, CDR2 YYDKDF, per germline (reference sequence). CDR3 length equals 15 residues.

The gene calls are TRBV9 and TRBJ1-6; tentative D call: TRBD1 (5 bases). This CDR3 contains 13 residues. The V and J ends lost 2 bases and 9 bases respectively, with 9 bases between them. Germline V CDR1 and CDR2: SGDLS, YYNGEE. The CDR3 loop is CASSVQGISPLHF. Here the CDR3 DNA reads TGTGCCAGCAGCGTTCAGGGAATTTCACCCCTCCACTTT.

The chain recombines TRBV5-5 with TRBJ1-1; D ambiguous. The CDR3 is 13 residues long. Trimming cost V 3 bases and J 6 bases, with 12 bases left between them. Germline CDR1 is SGHKS and CDR2 is YYEKEE (reference sequence). CDR3 DNA: TGTGCCAGCAGCTCCAGCGCCGGGGCTGAAGCTTTCTTT. Encoded protein: CASSSSAGAEAFF.

This chain joins TRBV27 and TRBJ1-5; tentatively, D is TRBD1 (5 bases). Trimming left V 5 bases short and J 9 bases short, with 14 bases between. Germline CDR1 MNHEY, CDR2 SMNVEV (reference sequence). This CDR3 is built from 13 residues. The CDR3 nucleotides are TGTGCCAGCAGTCCCGCCGGAAGGGGGCCCCAGCATTTT. It is translated as CASSPAGRGPQHF.

In its sample, this clone was seen a few times. This chain uses TRBV7-8 with TRBJ1-2, with D unclear. Trimming removed 5 bases at V and 8 bases at J, with 18 bases between. Germline V gives CDR1 SGHVS, CDR2 FQNEAQ. This CDR3 comprises 14 residues. For the CDR3, the DNA is TGTGCCAGCAGCCCCCTGGAGGGCTTCTTGGGCTACACCTTC. Protein product: CASSPLEGFLGYTF.

The V gene is TRBV7-9, the J gene TRBJ2-1, with D possibly matching TRBD2 (5 bases). V lost 5 bases, J lost 2 bases, and 16 bases lay in between. The CDR3 covers 16 residues. Germline CDR1 is SEHNR and CDR2 is FQNEAQ (reference sequence). The DNA for the CDR3 is TGTGCCAGCAGCGGTTTAGCGACCCGGACCTACAATGAGCAGTTCTTC. Translated, it gives CASSGLATRTYNEQFF.

CDR3 coding DNA: TGTGCCAGCACCCCTGGGCAGATGGCCTCCTACGAGCAGTACTTC. Translated, it gives CASTPGQMASYEQYF. V is TRBV9 and J is TRBJ2-7; D is ambiguous. Germline assignment: CDR1 SGDLS and CDR2 YYNGEE. Trimming took 6 bases from V and 0 from J, leaving 16 bases between them. The CDR3 sequence is 15 residues long.

This sequence joins TRBV7-8 and TRBJ2-1; TRBD1 is a possible D gene (5 bases). The CDR3 is made up of 11 amino acids. Between the trimmed V and J ends, which lost 6 bases and 9 bases, there was a span of 9 bases. The germline V gene has CDR1 SGHVS and CDR2 FQNEAQ. The CDR3 bases are TGTGCCAGCAGACAAACAGGTGAGCAGTTCTTC. Residues: CASRQTGEQFF.

The J gene is TRBJ1-1, the V gene TRBV28; TRBD1 agrees at 11 bases. Germline values: CDR1 MDHEN, CDR2 SYDVKM. CDR3 length: 16 amino acids. Trimming removed 6 bases from V and 5 bases from J; junction bases left unmatched: 11. CDR3 coding DNA: TGTGCCAGCAGGGACAGGGGGCGTTTATCTTCTACTGAAGCTTTCTTT. Its translation is CASRDRGRLSSTEAFF.

The V gene is TRBV5-1, the J gene TRBJ2-2; possibly TRBD2 for D (6 bases). This CDR3 has 18 residues. The V end was cut by 2 bases, the J end by 5 bases, with 22 bases between. Germline assignment: CDR1 SGHRS and CDR2 YFSETQ. The CDR3 bases are TGCGCCAGCAGCTTAACTGGACTGCGTCTCGGAGGGACCGGGGAGCTGTTTTTT. It translates to CASSLTGLRLGGTGELFF.